Sequencing of this TCR beta chain was carried out in a study of cytomegalovirus exposure and HLA in healthy donors. Study-wide results and caveats: Roughly uniform depth of sequencing across donors was assumed in presence/absence analyses.

V was clipped by 8 bases and J by 8 bases; unmatched bases: 6. CDR3 length: 12 amino acids. The germline gives CDR1 MNHNS, CDR2 SASEGT. With respect to this clone: Its antigen remains unknown.

PCR involved 60 Vbeta and 13 Jbeta primers. TCRdb keeps only in-frame clones here, not all; method: immunoSEQ multiplex PCR. The repertoire holds 95,000 to 150,000 clones, approximately 70% seen once, with over 1.5% in the top ten. The rearrangement joins TRBV6-1 to TRBJ1-2; 9 nucleotides match TRBD1. Source material: PBMCs. The sequence was collected from a man between 18 and 35 years old in good health and CMV-seronegative. The CDR3 reads CASDRGSGGYTF. The DNA for the CDR3 is TGTGCCAGCGACAGGGGGTCGGGCGGCTACACCTTC.